The clone carrying this TCR beta chain came up many times. Its target is not known. This entry belongs to a study of neurological immune-mediated disorders. It was blood bank volunteers in Maryland, USA who made up the healthy controls. Libraries used 2 million unsorted PBMCs kept frozen in RNAlater. The CDR3 sequence is 15 residues long. CDR1 is SGHRS, CDR2 YFSETQ, per germline. Unmatched junction bases numbered 11, after V lost 4 bases and J lost 6 bases. A 10-nucleotide random UMI tagged transcripts in template-switch 5'RACE cDNA synthesis. TCRdb recomputed calls from the 5' RACE reads with MiXCR, one row per CDR3 protein. Among under 85,000 distinct CDR3 sequences, 14% were seen once, and the ten largest hold under 7%. Study-level points and caveats: HTLV-1-associated myelopathy showed the most TCR clonal expansion; multiple sclerosis the least, below healthy controls.

The rearrangement uses TRBV5-1 and TRBJ1-1; 8 bases fit TRBD1. The material sequenced was PBMCs. The TCR originated in a woman in her forties or fifties in good health. This CDR3 reads CASSDQVTGGAEAFF. CDR3 DNA sequence: TGCGCCAGCAGCGATCAGGTTACAGGGGGGGCTGAAGCTTTCTTT.